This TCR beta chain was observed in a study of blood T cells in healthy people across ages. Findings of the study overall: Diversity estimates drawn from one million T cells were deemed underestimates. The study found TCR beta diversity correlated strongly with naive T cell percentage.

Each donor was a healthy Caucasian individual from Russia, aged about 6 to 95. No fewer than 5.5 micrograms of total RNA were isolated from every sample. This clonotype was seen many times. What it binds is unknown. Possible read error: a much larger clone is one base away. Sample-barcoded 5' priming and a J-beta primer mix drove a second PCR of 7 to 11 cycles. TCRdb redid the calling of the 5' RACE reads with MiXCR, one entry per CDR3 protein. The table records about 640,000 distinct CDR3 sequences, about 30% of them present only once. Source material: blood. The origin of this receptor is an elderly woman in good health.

The CDR3 protein is CASNLAGSSYNEQYF. In DNA form, the CDR3 reads TGTGCCAGCAACCTCGCAGGGAGCTCCTACAATGAGCAGTACTTC. The chain links TRBV12-3 or TRBV12-4 to TRBJ2-1; D is perhaps TRBD1 or TRBD2 (5 bases each). The J call may not be correct, given that the DNA end is closer to TRBJ2-7. CDR3 length: 15 residues.